The entry that follows covers one T cell receptor beta chain sequence. This record comes from a study of memory CD4+ T cells and cytomegalovirus serostatus. The sort gate was single viable CD3+CD4+CD8-CD45RO+ cells for memory CD4+ T cells. Germline values: CDR1 GTSNPN, CDR2 SVGIG (reference sequence). Trimming took 2 bases from V and 5 from J; bases not matched to a gene: 9. There are 15 residues in the CDR3. TCRdb keeps only in-frame clones here, not all; method: immunoSEQ multiplex PCR. Among about 39,000 clones listed, around 78% were seen once. This sequence originates from an adult in good health and CMV-seronegative. This sequence joins TRBV30 and TRBJ1-5; 7 bases agree with TRBD1. Sequences were obtained from memory CD4+ T cells from blood. DNA of the CDR3: TGTGCCTGGAGTAGGAGACAGGGCGCCGATCAGCCCCAGCATTTT. Translation: CAWSRRQGADQPQHF.